The 15 T cell receptor beta chains presented below share a single source sample, sequenced in a study of blood T cell repertoires in COVID-19. The protocol was immunoSEQ multiplex PCR, while the TCRdb copy is restricted to in-frame clones and leaves out a portion. The sample holds nearly 50,000 clones, 86% seen once. Material: peripheral blood. The receptor set was obtained from a woman of 80 years or more with COVID-19, enrolled during active disease.

This chain connects TRBV9 to TRBJ1-2; the match to TRBD1 covers 10 bases. The CDR3 has 17 amino acids. Germline values: CDR1 SGDLS, CDR2 YYNGEE. The junction had 10 bases not matched to a gene; V was cut back by 5 bases and J by 0 bases. The DNA of the CDR3 is TGTGCCAGCAGTACCCGGGACAGGGGCCGCACTAACTATGGCTACACCTTC. This codes for CASSTRDRGRTNYGYTF.

The chain recombines TRBV6-1 with TRBJ2-1; the match to TRBD1 covers 10 bases. This CDR3 region has 16 residues. V gave up 4 bases and J gave up 0 bases; unmatched junction bases: 3. Germline V gene sequence: CDR1 MNHNS, CDR2 SASEGT. CDR3 in amino acids: CASSVRDRGSYNEQFF. CDR3 DNA: TGTGCCAGCAGTGTCCGGGACAGGGGCTCCTACAATGAGCAGTTCTTC.

This chain uses TRBV27 with TRBJ1-6, with 9 bases that match TRBD1. V lost 3 bases, J lost 14 bases, and 5 bases stayed unmatched. The CDR3 contains 13 residues. The V gene's germline CDR1 is MNHEY and CDR2 SMNVEV (reference sequence). The CDR3 DNA reads as TGTGCCAGCAGTTTTACAGGGGGCGGGACCCTCCACTTT. The encoded protein is CASSFTGGGTLHF.

V gene TRBV5-1 combines with J gene TRBJ1-2; 9 nucleotides agree with TRBD1. V dropped 1 base and J dropped 7; count of bases not matched to a gene: 8. The CDR3 runs to 15 residues. CDR1 is SGHRS, CDR2 YFSETQ, per germline. The CDR3 coding sequence is TGCGCCAGCAGCTTGAACAACAGGGGGCGGGGTGGCTACACCTTC. This encodes CASSLNNRGRGGYTF.

The count of this clone is one. The rearrangement uses TRBV3-1 (or the pseudogene TRBV3-2) and TRBJ2-3; 10 bases fit TRBD2. After removal of 5 bases from V and 0 bases from J, the junction contained 5 bases not matched to a gene. CDR3 length equals 16 residues. CDR1 and CDR2 (germline): LGHDT, YNNKEL (reference sequence). The DNA of the CDR3 is TGTGCCAGCAGCGACCGGACTAGCGGAAGCACAGATACGCAGTATTTT. It yields the protein CASSDRTSGSTDTQYF.

The chain has TRBV5-6 and TRBJ2-3, with D perhaps TRBD1 (6 bases). V lost 1 base and J 14 bases, leaving 17 bases between the germline ends. CDR1 and CDR2 (germline): SGHDT, YYEEEE. This CDR3 is built from 13 residues. The CDR3 DNA reads TGTGCCAGCAGCTTGAAGCGCGGGCAGGGGATGTATTTT. This gives the protein CASSLKRGQGMYF.

The rearrangement joins TRBV6-5 to TRBJ2-3, with D unresolved. Germline V lookup: CDR1 MNHEY, CDR2 SVGAGI. The CDR3 totals 14 residues. V was shortened by 8 bases and J by 5 bases, with 17 bases between the two germline ends. The CDR3 nucleotides read TGTGCCAGCTCCTTAGCTTCACATGGAGATACGCAGTATTTT. Amino acids: CASSLASHGDTQYF.

This clone was detected only a few times. The CDR3 region is CASSQLTGGRTEAFF. The CDR3 DNA follows: TGCGCCAGCAGCCAGCTGACAGGGGGACGAACTGAAGCTTTCTTT. The V and J genes are TRBV5-1 and TRBJ1-1; 9 bases fit TRBD1. Germline V lookup: CDR1 SGHRS, CDR2 YFSETQ. This CDR3 contains 15 residues. Losses at the gene ends were 4 bases for V and 5 bases for J; bases not matched to a gene: 9.

The V and J genes are TRBV6-6 and TRBJ1-5, with 7 bases matching TRBD1. This CDR3 comprises 14 residues. Germline V gene data show CDR1 as MNHNY and CDR2 as SVGAGI (reference sequence). The junction had 5 bases not matched to a gene; V was cut back by 5 bases and J by 4 bases. The CDR3 nucleotides read TGTGCCAGCAGTCGATCAGGGGGAAATCAGCCCCAGCATTTT. It encodes CASSRSGGNQPQHF.

This chain connects TRBV9 to TRBJ2-2; D remains ambiguous. Germline assignment: CDR1 SGDLS and CDR2 YYNGEE. CDR3 size: 14 residues. Trimming removed 4 bases at V and 5 bases at J, with 12 bases between. Here the CDR3 DNA reads TGTGCCAGCAGCCCAAAGACTGGTACCGGGGAGCTGTTTTTT. Amino acid sequence: CASSPKTGTGELFF.

The rearrangement joins TRBV19 to TRBJ1-1; 7 bases fit TRBD1. Germline values: CDR1 LNHDA, CDR2 SQIVND (reference sequence). This CDR3 spans 16 amino acids. The ends lost 7 bases at V and 11 bases at J; junction bases unmatched: 22. The CDR3 DNA reads TGTGCCAGTACCCCAAATACACAGGGGCGCTACAGTCTGGCTTTCTTT. This translates into CASTPNTQGRYSLAFF.

The CDR3 coding sequence is TGTGCCAGTAGTGCGGGACTAGGGAAATGGTTTGAGCAGTTCTTC. Its translation is CASSAGLGKWFEQFF. The chain carries TRBV19 and TRBJ2-1; TRBD2 aligns across 8 bases. Germline loops: CDR1 LNHDA, CDR2 SQIVND (reference sequence). V lost 5 bases and J lost 9; bases outside the gene matches: 12. The CDR3 extends over 15 amino acids.

The chain combines TRBV9 with TRBJ1-6; no reliable D call. Trimming removed 0 bases at V and 7 bases at J, with 11 bases between. This CDR3 contains 15 residues. Per the germline V gene, CDR1 is SGDLS and CDR2 is YYNGEE. CDR3 sequence (DNA): TGTGCCAGCAGCGTAGAAGCGGGCGCGAATTCACCCCTCCACTTT. This codes for CASSVEAGANSPLHF.

This clone is a singleton in its sample. The chain uses TRBV7-8 and TRBJ1-6; D might be TRBD1 (5 bases). The V end lost 3 bases, the J end lost 7 bases, and 7 bases lay between the germline ends. The CDR3 length is 13 residues. In germline, CDR1 is SGHVS, CDR2 FQNEAQ. CDR3 DNA sequence: TGTGCCAGCAGCTTTCAGGGAAATTCACCCCTCCACTTT. Translation: CASSFQGNSPLHF.

CDR3 amino acids: CASSPRSKRGNQPQHF. DNA for the CDR3: TGTGCCAGCAGCCCCCGCAGTAAGCGAGGCAATCAGCCCCAGCATTTT. The genes are TRBV11-3 and TRBJ1-5; D call uncertain. The CDR3 spans 16 residues. V was pared by 5 bases and J by 2 bases, with 16 bases between. CDR1 and CDR2 (germline): SGHNT, YENEEA.